This is a list of T cell receptor beta chains from one sample in a study of cytomegalovirus exposure and HLA in healthy donors. Some clones are missing from TCRdb's copy, which holds only in-frame ones; the method was immunoSEQ multiplex PCR. This sample has about 230,000 clones, with approximately 87% found just once. Sequencing used PBMCs. The receptors were sampled from a human donor in good health. The CDR3 runs from the conserved cysteine through the conserved F or W. D genes are given only for firm matches. Size tells how often a clone was seen (once, few, many) or the class of an expanded clone, and some rows leave it out.

NA,18,NA,TRBJ2-7,TRBV11-2,TGTGCCAGCAGCTTAGATTTTCCCCACGATCGGGGGTACAACGAGCAGTACTTC,CASSLDFPHDRGYNEQYF
NA,14,TRBD1,TRBJ2-7,TRBV7-3,TGTGCCAGCAGCCCCGGGACAGGGCGAAACGAGCAGTACTTC,CASSPGTGRNEQYF
NA,15,TRBD1,TRBJ2-2,TRBV13,TGTGCCAGCAGCAAGGGACAGGTTATCACCGGGGAGCTGTTTTTT,CASSKGQVITGELFF
NA,15,NA,TRBJ2-1,TRBV10-1,TGCGCCAGCAGTGGGGGGGACCGCTCCTACAATGAGCAGTTCTTC,CASSGGDRSYNEQFF
NA,19,TRBD2,TRBJ2-5,TRBV27,TGTGCCAGCAGTTCATACCCCCCAGGGACTAGCGGGAGTGGAGAGACCCAGTACTTC,CASSSYPPGTSGSGETQYF
NA,16,TRBD1,TRBJ2-2,TRBV4-1,TGCGCCAGCAGCCCCCCGACAGGGTCGAGCACCGGGGAGCTGTTTTTT,CASSPPTGSSTGELFF
NA,21,NA,TRBJ2-3,TRBV13,TGTGCCAGCAGCTTGTCCCTCGGCAGGGGTATTGGGCTGGGGAGCGCAGATACGCAGTATTTT,CASSLSLGRGIGLGSADTQYF
NA,15,NA,TRBJ1-3,TRBV2,TGTGCCAGCAGTGAAGTGGCGGTCTCTGGAAACACCATATATTTT,CASSEVAVSGNTIYF
few,13,TRBD2,TRBJ2-7,TRBV5-1,TGCGCCAGCCGACTAGCGGGAACCTACGAGCAGTACTTC,CASRLAGTYEQYF
NA,16,NA,TRBJ2-6,TRBV5-1,TGCGCCAGCAGCTTGGAGCAGGTTTCTGGGGCCAACGTCCTGACTTTC,CASSLEQVSGANVLTF
NA,17,TRBD1,TRBJ2-7,TRBV18,TGTGCCAGCTCACCACTAGACGCAGGGGGCGCAAAATACGAGCAGTACTTC,CASSPLDAGGAKYEQYF
NA,15,TRBD2,TRBJ2-7,TRBV2,TGTGCCAGCAGTGAACAGGGAGGGGCCCCCTACGAGCAGTACTTC,CASSEQGGAPYEQYF
NA,14,TRBD2,TRBJ2-7,TRBV5-5,TGTGCCAGCAGCTTAGTTAGCGGGAGCCGCGAGCAGTACTTC,CASSLVSGSREQYF
NA,15,NA,TRBJ1-1,TRBV6-5,TGTGCCAGCAGTTACGCGGACAGTTGGAACACTGAAGCTTTCTTT,CASSYADSWNTEAFF
few,17,TRBD2,TRBJ2-4,TRBV4-2,TGTGCCAGCAGCCAAGGAAGCGGTACTAGCGTTGGAGAGTTCCAGTACTTC,CASSQGSGTSVGEFQYF
NA,14,TRBD2,TRBJ2-7,TRBV7-3,TGTGCCAGCAGCTTAAGCGGGAGGGCCTACGAGCAGTACTTC,CASSLSGRAYEQYF
NA,15,NA,TRBJ1-5,TRBV2,TGTGCCAGCAGTGAAGGAGGAGGGGGCAATCAGCCCCAGCATTTT,CASSEGGGGNQPQHF
few,13,TRBD2,TRBJ2-7,TRBV10-3,TGTGCCTCCGGTAGCGGGCGCTCCTACGAGCAGTACTTC,CASGSGRSYEQYF
few,15,NA,TRBJ2-7,TRBV5-1,TGCGCCAGCAGCTTGGACGGGAGCAGCCGCGACGAGCAGTACTTC,CASSLDGSSRDEQYF
NA,16,TRBD2,TRBJ2-3,TRBV9,TGTGCCAGCAGCCTCCGACTAGCGGGCACCACAGATACGCAGTATTTT,CASSLRLAGTTDTQYF
NA,14,NA,TRBJ2-7,TRBV18,TGTGCCAGCTCACCACCTCACAGGGCTCACGAGCAGTACTTC,CASSPPHRAHEQYF
NA,16,TRBD2,TRBJ2-2,TRBV7-6,TGTGCCAGCAGCGACGGACTAGCGGGGGACACCGGGGAGCTGTTTTTT,CASSDGLAGDTGELFF